Listed below are T cell receptor beta chains from one sample, sequenced in a study of identifying expanded T cells in peripheral blood. The method was immunoSEQ multiplex PCR; TCRdb's version includes in-frame clones alone and lacks a portion of them. The sample records some 77,000 clones, more than 75% being singletons. The source material was blood. Receptors were obtained from a person aged 18 to 70 in good health. Each CDR3 is given with its conserved first and last residue. Each record gives: CDR3 length, V gene, J gene, clone size, D gene, CDR3 protein, CDR3 DNA. The D gene is left open where the match is weak. The size of a clone is reported for some rows only, either as once, few or many, or as a class for expanded clones.

15,TRBV13,TRBJ2-7,NA,NA,CASSLSGDMGHEQYF,TGTGCCAGCAGCTTATCCGGGGACATGGGGCACGAGCAGTACTTC
14,TRBV6-1,TRBJ1-5,NA,NA,CASTEWGEGQPQHF,TGTGCCAGCACCGAATGGGGAGAGGGACAGCCCCAGCATTTT
15,TRBV6-1,TRBJ2-5,once,TRBD1,CASSRARGLGETQYF,TGTGCCAGCAGTCGGGCCAGGGGGTTAGGGGAGACCCAGTACTTC
18,TRBV4-3,TRBJ2-3,NA,TRBD2,CASSQSPRTSGAVDTQYF,TGCGCCAGCAGCCAATCCCCTAGGACTAGCGGGGCGGTAGATACGCAGTATTTT
14,TRBV6-5,TRBJ2-7,NA,TRBD1,CASSPDRAPYEQYF,TGTGCCAGCAGTCCTGACAGGGCTCCCTACGAGCAGTACTTC
13,TRBV7-8,TRBJ1-1,NA,NA,CASSSRGNTEAFF,TGTGCCAGCAGCTCCAGGGGGAACACTGAAGCTTTCTTT
16,TRBV13,TRBJ2-5,NA,TRBD2,CASSLEERGGWETQYF,TGTGCCAGCAGCTTAGAAGAGCGGGGGGGCTGGGAGACCCAGTACTTC
13,TRBV5-1,TRBJ1-6,few,NA,CASREGFDSPLHF,TGCGCCAGCAGGGAAGGCTTTGATTCACCCCTCCACTTT
11,TRBV6-1,TRBJ1-4,NA,NA,CASTSDRKLFF,TGTGCCAGTACCTCCGACCGGAAACTGTTTTTT
13,TRBV18,TRBJ1-2,NA,NA,CASSPMDFPGYTF,TGTGCCAGCTCACCAATGGACTTCCCGGGCTACACCTTC
16,TRBV5-1,TRBJ1-2,NA,NA,CASRPGLPTADYGYTF,TGCGCCAGCAGGCCGGGCCTGCCGACTGCTGACTATGGCTACACCTTC
13,TRBV19,TRBJ2-7,NA,NA,CASSIGGAYEQYF,TGTGCCAGTAGTATAGGTGGTGCCTACGAGCAGTACTTC
15,TRBV28,TRBJ2-7,NA,TRBD1,CASSTGGAGSYEQYF,TGTGCCAGCTCTACAGGGGGCGCGGGGTCCTACGAGCAGTACTTC
15,TRBV4-3,TRBJ1-1,NA,NA,CASSPQGTMNTEAFF,TGCGCCAGCAGCCCCCAGGGAACCATGAACACTGAAGCTTTCTTT